The 21 T cell receptor beta chains listed next were all sequenced from one sample in a study of blood T cell repertoires in COVID-19. Sequencing was performed with immunoSEQ multiplex PCR; in TCRdb, only in-frame clones are kept and a portion is missing. The sample shows roughly 200,000 clones, around 80% of them seen only once. Specimen: peripheral blood. Receptor source: a woman aged 40-49 years with COVID-19, enrolled during active disease.

This rearrangement joins TRBV28 to TRBJ2-1, with 7 bases that match TRBD2. The CDR3 is 16 amino acids. The junction had 13 bases not matched to a gene; V was cut back by 5 bases and J by 6 bases. Per the germline V gene, CDR1 is MDHEN and CDR2 is SYDVKM. For the CDR3, the DNA is TGTGCCAGCAGTCCGTATGGGGGGAGGGCCCTCAATGAGCAGTTCTTC. Its protein product is CASSPYGGRALNEQFF.

The chain carries TRBV25-1 and TRBJ1-6; tentatively, D is TRBD1 (5 bases). The germline V gene encodes CDR1 MGHDK and CDR2 SYGVNS. V was trimmed by 5 bases and J by 11 bases, leaving 16 bases between them. The length of the CDR3 is 14 residues. This CDR3 reads CASSWGSGGAPLHF. CDR3 sequence (DNA): TGTGCCAGCAGTTGGGGCTCGGGGGGGGCACCCCTCCACTTT. The whole variable domain, filled in from reference TRBV25-1 and TRBJ1-6, reads EADIYQTPRYLVIGTGKKITLECSQTMGHDKMYWYQQDPGMELHLIHYSYGVNSTEKGDLSSESTVSRIRTEHFPLTLESARPSHTSQYLCASSWGSGGAPLHFGNGTRLTVT.

The chain links TRBV9 to TRBJ1-1, with D tentatively TRBD1 (5 bases). Trimming pared 3 bases from V and 8 bases from J, leaving 8 bases between. Per germline, CDR1 SGDLS and CDR2 YYNGEE. The CDR3 spans 11 residues. CDR3 nucleotides: TGTGCCAGCAGCGGGACAAAGGAAGCTTTCTTT. Its translation: CASSGTKEAFF.

This chain uses TRBV24-1 with TRBJ2-2; 8 positions agree with TRBD2. CDR3 length equals 19 residues. The trim removed 6 bases at V and 1 base at J, leaving 15 bases unmatched. Germline CDR1 reads KGHDR; CDR2 reads SFDVKD. In nucleotides, the CDR3 is TGTGCCACCAGTTCCAATCCCTTAACGACTAGCGAGAACACCGGGGAGCTGTTTTTT. This encodes CATSSNPLTTSENTGELFF.

This chain uses TRBV3-1 (or the pseudogene TRBV3-2) with TRBJ2-7; TRBD1 aligns across 9 bases. This CDR3 contains 15 residues. Trimming cost V 5 bases and J 0 bases; bases outside gene matches: 5. CDR1 is LGHDT, CDR2 YNNKEL, per germline (reference sequence). CDR3 bases: TGTGCCAGCAGCGCACCGGGACAGGGCTCCTACGAGCAGTACTTC. It is translated as CASSAPGQGSYEQYF.

The rearrangement links TRBV10-3 to TRBJ2-7; 12 positions agree with TRBD2. The CDR3 totals 16 residues. V was pared by 4 bases and J by 1 base, with 5 bases of the junction left unmatched. The V gene's germline CDR1 is ENHRY and CDR2 SYGVKD. CDR3 region: CAISVPLAGGSYEQYF. The CDR3 bases are TGTGCCATCAGTGTGCCACTAGCGGGGGGATCCTACGAGCAGTACTTC.

As for this clone: Other DNA sequences from this sample encode an identical CDR3 as well. The chain links TRBV5-4 to TRBJ2-3; D is ambiguous. The germline V gene encodes CDR1 SGHNT and CDR2 YYREEE (reference sequence). The CDR3 is made up of 12 amino acids. Trimming removed 2 bases from V and 3 bases from J, with 4 bases in between. CDR3 coding DNA: TGTGCCAGCAGCTTATCGACAGATACGCAGTATTTT. Amino acids: CASSLSTDTQYF.

This chain links TRBV12-3 or TRBV12-4 with TRBJ2-7, with a weak D call TRBD1 (5 bases). This CDR3 contains 13 residues. V was pared by 2 bases and J by 6 bases, with 11 bases between. CDR3 nucleotide sequence: TGTGCCAGCAGTTTAAGGGGTAGGGGCGAGCAGTACTTC. This encodes CASSLRGRGEQYF.

The chain recombines TRBV19 with TRBJ1-2, with a weak D call TRBD1 (5 bases). This CDR3 region has 12 residues. CDR1 is LNHDA, CDR2 SQIVND, per germline (reference sequence). Trimming removed 4 bases at V and 5 bases at J, with 8 bases between. CDR3 region: CASSKGKYGYTF. The DNA for the CDR3 is TGTGCCAGTAGTAAGGGGAAGTATGGCTACACCTTC.

The chain links TRBV5-4 to TRBJ1-1; 10 nucleotides line up with TRBD1. Germline V gives CDR1 SGHNT, CDR2 YYREEE (reference sequence). The junction had 4 bases not matched to a gene; V was cut back by 3 bases and J by 5 bases. This CDR3 region has 14 residues. Here the CDR3 reads CASSWDRGGTEAFF. The CDR3 DNA sequence: TGTGCCAGCAGCTGGGACAGGGGAGGGACTGAAGCTTTCTTT.

This clone was seen a single time. The gene calls are TRBV7-3 and TRBJ2-5, with 10 positions matching TRBD1. The germline CDR1 and CDR2 sequences are SGHTA and FQGTGA. This CDR3 is built from 15 residues. Germline trimming cut 5 bases from V and 4 bases from J; bases unmatched to any gene: 7. CDR3 in DNA: TGTGCCAGCAGCGGGGGACAGGGGAAGGGAGAGACCCAGTACTTC. It specifies CASSGGQGKGETQYF.

This clone was seen more than once but under ten times. The chain links TRBV6-4 to TRBJ1-1, with unresolved D. Germline CDR1 MRHNA, CDR2 SNTAGT. The V gene lost 6 bases and the J gene lost 3 bases, with 17 bases spanning the gap. The CDR3 extends over 15 amino acids. This CDR3 reads CASRNERVKDTEAFF. As DNA, the CDR3 is TGTGCCAGCAGGAACGAGCGTGTAAAGGACACTGAAGCTTTCTTT.

This clone came up a few times. This chain uses TRBV5-1 with TRBJ2-1, with 8 nucleotides matching TRBD2. The V and J ends lost 3 bases and 0 bases, in that order; junction bases with no gene match: 2. The CDR3 covers 15 residues. Germline V gene lookup returns CDR1 SGHRS and CDR2 YFSETQ. CDR3 DNA: TGCGCCAGCAGCTCCGGGGGGGACTCCTACAATGAGCAGTTCTTC. This translates into CASSSGGDSYNEQFF.

This chain links TRBV27 with TRBJ2-7; 9 bases match TRBD2. The CDR3 is 16 residues long. Germline assignment: CDR1 MNHEY and CDR2 SMNVEV (reference sequence). Trimming took 4 bases from V and 2 from J; bases not matched to a gene: 9. CDR3 region: CASSSLGTSYTYEQYF. CDR3 nucleotides: TGTGCCAGCAGTTCCCTCGGGACTAGCTATACCTACGAGCAGTACTTC.

The chain has TRBV19 and TRBJ2-1; a weak D match, TRBD2 (5 bases). This CDR3 has 12 amino acids. Trimming took off 5 bases at V and 7 bases at J, with 9 bases between the two ends. Per germline, CDR1 LNHDA and CDR2 SQIVND (reference sequence). The CDR3 DNA reads TGTGCCAGTAGTCGGACTCCGAATGAGCAGTTCTTC. Amino acids: CASSRTPNEQFF.

The rearrangement uses TRBV12-5 and TRBJ2-7, with 9 bases that match TRBD1. V lost 0 bases to trimming and J lost 3 bases; unmatched junction nucleotides: 3. Germline-derived CDR1 and CDR2 are LGHNT and FRNRAP. The CDR3 extends over 15 amino acids. CDR3 region: CASGLVTGGVYEQYF. The DNA for the CDR3 is TGTGCTAGTGGTTTGGTAACAGGGGGCGTCTACGAGCAGTACTTC.

The rearrangement links TRBV27 to TRBJ2-3, with unresolved D. This CDR3 comprises 13 residues. V was trimmed by 7 bases and J by 0 bases, leaving 8 bases between them. Germline V gene data show CDR1 as MNHEY and CDR2 as SMNVEV (reference sequence). CDR3 bases: TGTGCCAGCACCAAGACTAGCACAGATACGCAGTATTTT. Translating gives CASTKTSTDTQYF.

The chain links TRBV19 to TRBJ2-1; 8 bases agree with TRBD1. From germline, CDR1 is LNHDA and CDR2 SQIVND (reference sequence). The junction had 5 bases not matched to a gene; V was cut back by 3 bases and J by 4 bases. This CDR3 is 15 amino acids long. The DNA of the CDR3 is TGTGCCAGTAGTATCGCAGGGGGCAGGTACAATGAGCAGTTCTTC. Protein: CASSIAGGRYNEQFF. The variable domain in full, with the rest retrieved from reference TRBV19 and TRBJ2-1, is DGGITQSPKYLFRKEGQNVTLSCEQNLNHDAMYWYRQDPGQGLRLIYYSQIVNDFQKGDIAEGYSVSREKKESFPLTVTSAQKNPTAFYLCASSIAGGRYNEQFFGPGTRLTVL.

The chain employs TRBV19 and TRBJ2-7; 8 bases align to TRBD1. Unmatched junction bases numbered 10, after V lost 5 bases and J lost 4 bases. CDR3 length equals 15 residues. Germline CDR1 is LNHDA and CDR2 is SQIVND (reference sequence). In DNA, the CDR3 is TGTGCCAGTAGTCCCGGCACAGGGGGGTATTACGAGCAGTACTTC. The encoded protein is CASSPGTGGYYEQYF.

About this clone itself: Compared with germline, one end of the junction differs, possibly owing to a read error. The CDR3: CSATGGSVNTIYF. Written as DNA, the CDR3 is TGCAGCGCCACAGGAGGGTCTGTAAACACCATATATTTT. V and J are TRBV29-1 and TRBJ1-3, with a possible D match to TRBD1 (5 bases). Per the germline V gene, CDR1 is SQVTM and CDR2 is ANQGSEA. This CDR3 region has 13 residues.

The chain employs TRBV6-4 and TRBJ2-6, with TRBD1 as a possible D gene (6 bases). The V and J ends lost 4 bases and 0 bases respectively, with 10 bases between them. The germline V gene encodes CDR1 MRHNA and CDR2 SNTAGT. The CDR3 runs 16 residues. The CDR3 spells CASSATGFSGANVLTF. The CDR3 coding sequence is TGTGCCAGCAGTGCTACAGGGTTCTCTGGGGCCAACGTCCTGACTTTC.